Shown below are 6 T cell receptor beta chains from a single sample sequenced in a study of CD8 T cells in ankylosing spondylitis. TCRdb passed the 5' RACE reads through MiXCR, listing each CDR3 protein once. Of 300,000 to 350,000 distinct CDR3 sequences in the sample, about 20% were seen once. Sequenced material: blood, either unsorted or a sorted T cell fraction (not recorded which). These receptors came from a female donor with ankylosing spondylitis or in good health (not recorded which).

The CDR3 DNA is TGTGCCAGCAGCCCCAGGCAGGTCACAAACAATGAGCAGTTCTTC. Translating it yields CASSPRQVTNNEQFF. V usage is TRBV3-1 and J usage is TRBJ2-1; D not certain. In germline, CDR1 is LGHDT, CDR2 YNNKEL (reference sequence). Trimming removed 4 bases from V and 5 bases from J, with 15 bases in between. The CDR3 has 15 residues.

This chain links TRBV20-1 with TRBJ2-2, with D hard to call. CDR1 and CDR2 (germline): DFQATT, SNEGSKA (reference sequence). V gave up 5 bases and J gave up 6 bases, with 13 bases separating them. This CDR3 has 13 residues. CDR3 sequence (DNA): TGCAGTGCTCCACGGTGGTCTGCCGGGGAGCTGTTTTTT. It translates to CSAPRWSAGELFF.

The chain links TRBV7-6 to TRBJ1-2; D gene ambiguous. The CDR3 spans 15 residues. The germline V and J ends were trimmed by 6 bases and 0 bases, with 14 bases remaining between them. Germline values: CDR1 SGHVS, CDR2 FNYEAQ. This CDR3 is CASSSGNRANYGYTF. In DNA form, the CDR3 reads TGTGCCAGCAGTAGCGGCAACCGAGCTAACTATGGCTACACCTTC.

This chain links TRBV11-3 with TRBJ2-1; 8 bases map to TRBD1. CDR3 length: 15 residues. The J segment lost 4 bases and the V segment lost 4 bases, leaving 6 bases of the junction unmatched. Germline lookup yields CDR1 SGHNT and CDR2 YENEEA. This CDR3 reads CASSSRTGQYNEQFF. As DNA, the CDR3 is TGTGCCAGCAGCTCGCGGACAGGGCAATACAATGAGCAGTTCTTC.

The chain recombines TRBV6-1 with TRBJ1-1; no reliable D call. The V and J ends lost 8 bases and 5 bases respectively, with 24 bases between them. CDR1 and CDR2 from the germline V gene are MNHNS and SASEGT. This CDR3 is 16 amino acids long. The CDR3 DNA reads TGTGCCAGCCGCCCCAAAGTGGGTGGGTGGTGGACTGAAGCTTTCTTT. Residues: CASRPKVGGWWTEAFF.

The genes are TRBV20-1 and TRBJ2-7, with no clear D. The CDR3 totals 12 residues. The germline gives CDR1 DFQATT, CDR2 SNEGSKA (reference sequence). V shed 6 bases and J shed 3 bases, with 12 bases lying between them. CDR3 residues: CSARWVGYEQYF. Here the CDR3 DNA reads TGCAGTGCCAGATGGGTCGGCTACGAGCAGTACTTC.